The present T cell receptor (beta chain) was sequenced within a study of shared clonotypes between healthy human individuals. The assay was immunoSEQ multiplex PCR, and TCRdb's table has in-frame clones only and misses some. The sample lists more than 400,000 clones; roughly 95% were seen once. Regarding this clone: What it recognizes is unknown.

Points from the study as a whole: A reduction in generation probabilities was seen for non-shared clonotypes relative to those shared by all four donors. Naive subsets, compared against memory subsets, generally had larger estimated richness values.

Material: naive CD4+ T cells sorted from blood. Subset defined: CD45RA+ positively selected. The sequence came from a woman aged 25 to 39 in good health.

CDR3 DNA: TGTGCCAGCAGTTTGACTAGTGTTAATGAGCAGTTCTTC. This encodes CASSLTSVNEQFF. The chain joins TRBV27 to TRBJ2-1; TRBD2 might be the D (6 bases). The CDR3 length is 13 residues. Germline V gives CDR1 MNHEY, CDR2 SMNVEV (reference sequence). V shed 3 bases and J shed 7 bases, with 10 bases lying between them.